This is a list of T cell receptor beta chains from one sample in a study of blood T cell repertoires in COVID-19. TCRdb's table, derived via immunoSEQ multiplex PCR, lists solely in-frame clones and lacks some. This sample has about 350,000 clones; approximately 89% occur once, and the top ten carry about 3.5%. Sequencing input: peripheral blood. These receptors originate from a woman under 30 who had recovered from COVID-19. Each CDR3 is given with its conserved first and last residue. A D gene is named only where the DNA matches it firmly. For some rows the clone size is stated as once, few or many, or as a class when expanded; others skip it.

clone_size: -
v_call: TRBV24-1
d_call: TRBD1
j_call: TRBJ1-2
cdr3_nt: TGTGCCACCAGTGATCCTAGGACAGGGGGAGCGAATGGCTACACCTTC
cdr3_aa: CATSDPRTGGANGYTF

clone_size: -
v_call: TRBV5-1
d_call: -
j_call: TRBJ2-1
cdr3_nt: TGCGCCAGCAGCTTGCTGTCTCCAGGGGACAATGAGCAGTTCTTC
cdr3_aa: CASSLLSPGDNEQFF

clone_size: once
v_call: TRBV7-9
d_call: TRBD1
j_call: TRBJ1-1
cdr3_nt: TGTGCCAGCAGCCGAACTGGACAGGCGCCCATGAACACTGAAGCTTTCTTT
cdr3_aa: CASSRTGQAPMNTEAFF

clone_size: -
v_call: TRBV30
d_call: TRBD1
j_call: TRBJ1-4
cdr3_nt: TGTGCCTGGAGTCTAAGGACAGGGGGCTGGAATGAAAAACTGTTTTTT
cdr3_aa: CAWSLRTGGWNEKLFF

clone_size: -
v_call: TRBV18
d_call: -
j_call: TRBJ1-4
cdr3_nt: TGTGCCAGCTCACCGCCGTCCAGTGCTAATGAAAAACTGTTTTTT
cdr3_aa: CASSPPSSANEKLFF

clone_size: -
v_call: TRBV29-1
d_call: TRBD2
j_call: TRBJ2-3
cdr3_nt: TGCAGCGTTGGAGCGGGAGATGGCACAGATACGCAGTATTTT
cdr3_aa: CSVGAGDGTDTQYF

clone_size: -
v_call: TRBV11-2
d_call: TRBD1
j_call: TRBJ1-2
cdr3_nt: TGTGCCAGCAGCTTAGATCGGACAGGGGGTAACTATGGCTACACCTTC
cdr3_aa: CASSLDRTGGNYGYTF

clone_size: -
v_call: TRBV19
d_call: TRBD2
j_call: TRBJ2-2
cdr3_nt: TGTGCCAGTAGTATGACTAGCGGGAACACCGGGGAGCTGTTTTTT
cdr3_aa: CASSMTSGNTGELFF

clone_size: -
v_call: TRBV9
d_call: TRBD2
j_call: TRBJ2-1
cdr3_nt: TGTGCCAGCAGCGGACTACTAGCGGGAGTGCAGTTCTTC
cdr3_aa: CASSGLLAGVQFF

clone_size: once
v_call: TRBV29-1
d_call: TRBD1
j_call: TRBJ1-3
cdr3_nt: TGCAGCGTGGACCGGGACAGGGCTGGAAACACCATATATTTT
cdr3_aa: CSVDRDRAGNTIYF

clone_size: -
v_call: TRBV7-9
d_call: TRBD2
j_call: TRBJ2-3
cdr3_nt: TGTGCCAGCAGCTCATCCCCCGGGACTAGCACGCATACGCAGTATTTT
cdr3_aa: CASSSSPGTSTHTQYF

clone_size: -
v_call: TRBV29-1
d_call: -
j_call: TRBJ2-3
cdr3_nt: TGCAGCGTTCGCGGCCGCACCACAGATACGCAGTATTTT
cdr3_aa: CSVRGRTTDTQYF

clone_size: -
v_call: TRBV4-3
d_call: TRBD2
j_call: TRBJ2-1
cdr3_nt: TGCGCCAGCAGCCAAGTACCAGCCGGAGGGGGACTAGCGGGAGGGAACAATGAGCAGTTCTTC
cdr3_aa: CASSQVPAGGGLAGGNNEQFF

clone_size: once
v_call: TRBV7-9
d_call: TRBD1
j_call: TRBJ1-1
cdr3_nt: TGTGCCAGCAGCTCAACGATAGGGGCCAGGGGGCACACTGAAGCTTTCTTT
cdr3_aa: CASSSTIGARGHTEAFF

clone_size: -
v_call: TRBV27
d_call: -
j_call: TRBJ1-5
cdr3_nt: TGTGCCAGCAGTTTACATTACAGGGCCAATCAGCCCCAGCATTTT
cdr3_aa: CASSLHYRANQPQHF

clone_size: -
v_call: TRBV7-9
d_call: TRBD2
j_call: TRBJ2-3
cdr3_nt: TGTGCCAGCAGCTTAGACTCCCCAAGGATACTAGCGGGGCCCTATACGCAGTATTTT
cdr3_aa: CASSLDSPRILAGPYTQYF

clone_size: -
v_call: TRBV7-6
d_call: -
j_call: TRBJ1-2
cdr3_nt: TGTGCCAGCAGCTCATCCCTCAGGGTTAACTATGGCTACACCTTC
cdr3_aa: CASSSSLRVNYGYTF

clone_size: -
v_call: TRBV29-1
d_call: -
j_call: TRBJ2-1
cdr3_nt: TGCAGCGTGAGGGAGAACAAAGGCAATGAGCAGTTCTTC
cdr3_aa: CSVRENKGNEQFF

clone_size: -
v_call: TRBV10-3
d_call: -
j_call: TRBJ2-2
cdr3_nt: TGTGCCATCAGTTATGACAGTAACACCGGGGAGCTGTTTTTT
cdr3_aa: CAISYDSNTGELFF

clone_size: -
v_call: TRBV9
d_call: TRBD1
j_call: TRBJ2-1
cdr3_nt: TGTGCCAGCAGCCCAGACAGGGATCGGGGTGAGCAGTTCTTC
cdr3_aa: CASSPDRDRGEQFF

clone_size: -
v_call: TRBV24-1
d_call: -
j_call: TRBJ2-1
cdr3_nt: TGTGCCACCAGTGATTATGGTAGATCGCCCTACAATGAGCAGTTCTTC
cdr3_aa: CATSDYGRSPYNEQFF

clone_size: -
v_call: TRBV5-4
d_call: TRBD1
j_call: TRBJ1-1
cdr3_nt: TGTGCCAGCAGCAACAGGGGATTGAGCACTGAAGCTTTCTTT
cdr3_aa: CASSNRGLSTEAFF

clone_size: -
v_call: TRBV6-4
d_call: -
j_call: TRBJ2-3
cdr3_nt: TGTGCCAGCAGTGATAGCGGTGAGACAGATACGCAGTATTTT
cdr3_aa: CASSDSGETDTQYF

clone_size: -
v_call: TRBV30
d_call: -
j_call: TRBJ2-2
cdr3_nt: TGTGCCTGGAGTGTAGGGGGGGCCGGGGAGCTGTTTTTT
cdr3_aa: CAWSVGGAGELFF

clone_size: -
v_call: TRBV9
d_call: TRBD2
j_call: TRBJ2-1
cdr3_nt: TGTGCCAGCAGCGTAGATACTAGCGGGGTCTACAATGAGCAGTTCTTC
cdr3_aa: CASSVDTSGVYNEQFF

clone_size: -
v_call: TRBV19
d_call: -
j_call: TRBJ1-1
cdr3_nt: TGTGCCAGTAGTACATACACCCCAACAAGATACACTGAAGCTTTCTTT
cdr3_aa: CASSTYTPTRYTEAFF

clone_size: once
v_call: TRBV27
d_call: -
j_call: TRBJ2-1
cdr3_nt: TGTGCCAGCAGTTTAGAGGGCTGGGAGCAGTTCTTC
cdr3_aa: CASSLEGWEQFF

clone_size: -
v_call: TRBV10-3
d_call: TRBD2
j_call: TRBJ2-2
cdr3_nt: TGTGCCATCAGTGCTGCCCGGGAGGGGAACACCGGGGAGCTGTTTTTT
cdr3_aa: CAISAAREGNTGELFF